This T cell receptor beta chain emerged from a study of T cell responses to AZD1222 COVID-19 vaccine. As for this clone: The antigen is not known.

The CDR3 contains 15 residues. The V gene end was trimmed by 5 bases and the J gene end by 0 bases; junction bases not matched to a gene: 4. Looked up from germline, CDR1 is LNHDA and CDR2 is SQIVND (reference sequence). Overall study results and limits: Among spike-specific TCRs, nearly half reportedly target unmutated variant regions. Among the donors, most were white British and more were female, and clonal diversity was possibly underestimated. Sampling captured repertoires only after the peak T cell response.

Some clones are missing from TCRdb's copy, which holds only in-frame ones; the method was immunoSEQ multiplex PCR. The repertoire has around 88,000 clones, about nine tenths of them found once; the top ten carry 7%. V is TRBV19 and J is TRBJ2-7, with 10 bases fitting TRBD2. This receptor was taken from an adult in good health. Sequencing was performed on peripheral blood, taken on day 0 of AZD1222 vaccination. DNA of the CDR3: TGTGCCAGTAGTGGGACTAGCGCTCTCTCCTACGAGCAGTACTTC. Translation: CASSGTSALSYEQYF.